Below, 25 T cell receptor beta chains from the same sample are listed, as sequenced in a study of blood T cell repertoires in COVID-19. Here immunoSEQ multiplex PCR was the method, and the copy in TCRdb shows in-frame clones only, minus some. Of some 130,000 clones listed, over 85% were seen once; the top ten hold 4% to 5%. The source material was peripheral blood. These receptors originate from a man between 60 and 70 years old with COVID-19, enrolled during active disease.

This clone was counted a few times. This chain connects TRBV7-9 to TRBJ2-7, with TRBD1 matching over 7 bases. V shed 5 bases and J 2 bases; nucleotides not matched to a gene: 6. Germline V gene sequence: CDR1 SEHNR, CDR2 FQNEAQ (reference sequence). The CDR3 spans 14 residues. The CDR3 nucleotides read TGTGCCAGCAGCCACGGGGACAGTGCCTACGAGCAGTACTTC. Translating gives CASSHGDSAYEQYF.

The chain recombines TRBV7-3 with TRBJ2-1; 7 nucleotides match TRBD2. CDR1 is SGHTA and CDR2 is FQGTGA in the germline V gene. The CDR3 loop spans 16 amino acids. The V segment lost 5 bases and the J segment 8 bases; nucleotides outside the gene matches: 15. The CDR3 DNA reads TGTGCCAGCAGCCCCCAGGGCGGGAGCGGCTGGGATGAGCAGTTCTTC. This sequence encodes CASSPQGGSGWDEQFF. Full variable domain (remainder filled in from reference TRBV7-3 and TRBJ2-1): GAGVSQTPSNKVTEKGKYVELRCDPISGHTALYWYRQSLGQGPEFLIYFQGTGAADDSGLPNDRFFAVRPEGSVSTLKIQRTERGDSAVYLCASSPQGGSGWDEQFFGPGTRLTVL.

CDR3 sequence reads: CASSPEGDYGYTF. Written as DNA, the CDR3 is TGTGCCAGCTCACCAGAAGGGGACTATGGCTACACCTTC. The chain combines TRBV18 with TRBJ1-2; D perhaps matches TRBD1 (5 bases). Germline V gene data show CDR1 as KGHSH and CDR2 as LQKENI. V was shortened by 2 bases and J by 3 bases, with 7 bases between the two germline ends. The CDR3 loop spans 13 amino acids.

The genes are TRBV11-2 and TRBJ2-2; 10 positions match TRBD2. The V segment lost 1 base and the J segment 4 bases; nucleotides outside the gene matches: 0. The CDR3 length is 15 residues. CDR1 and CDR2 (germline): SGHAT, FQNNGV. CDR3 loop: CASSLGTSGTGELFF. DNA for the CDR3: TGTGCCAGCAGCTTAGGGACTAGCGGCACCGGGGAGCTGTTTTTT.

The CDR3: CASSQDLATGGTEAFF. CDR3 bases: TGTGCCAGCAGCCAAGATCTGGCGACAGGGGGCACTGAAGCTTTCTTT. The chain carries TRBV4-2 and TRBJ1-1; TRBD1 agrees at 9 bases. V lost 0 bases to trimming and J lost 4 bases; unmatched junction nucleotides: 6. The V gene's germline CDR1 is LGHNA and CDR2 YNFKEQ. The CDR3 runs 16 residues.

This chain connects TRBV11-2 to TRBJ1-4; D perhaps matches TRBD1 (6 bases). This CDR3 is built from 14 residues. Germline V gene sequence: CDR1 SGHAT, CDR2 FQNNGV. The V end lost 1 base, the J end lost 5 bases, and 8 bases lay between the germline ends. The CDR3 nucleotides read TGTGCCAGCAGCTTAGGGACAGTCAATGAAAAACTGTTTTTT. Amino acids: CASSLGTVNEKLFF.

The chain combines TRBV11-2 with TRBJ2-1; D not resolved. The germline V and J ends were trimmed by 7 bases and 0 bases, with 10 bases remaining between them. This CDR3 is built from 14 residues. Germline loops: CDR1 SGHAT, CDR2 FQNNGV. CDR3 nucleotide sequence: TGTGCCAGCAACGAGTTCTACTCCTACAATGAGCAGTTCTTC. This gives the protein CASNEFYSYNEQFF.

The chain combines TRBV2 with TRBJ2-5; possible D gene TRBD2, 6 bases. With 0 bases removed from V and 5 bases from J, the gap between germline ends came to 10 bases. The germline gives CDR1 SNHLY, CDR2 FYNNEI. The CDR3 extends over 14 amino acids. For the CDR3, the DNA is TGTGCCAGCAGTGAAGCGGGAGGCGATGAGACCCAGTACTTC. This encodes CASSEAGGDETQYF. Together with reference TRBV2 and TRBJ2-5, the CDR3 gives the full variable domain: EPEVTQTPSHQVTQMGQEVILRCVPISNHLYFYWYRQILGQKVEFLVSFYNNEISEKSEIFDDQFSVERPDGSNFTLKIRSTKLEDSAMYFCASSEAGGDETQYFGPGTRLLVL.

This chain links TRBV7-8 with TRBJ2-1, with 7 positions matching TRBD1. This CDR3 contains 15 residues. V gave up 2 bases and J gave up 9 bases; unmatched junction bases: 10. Per the germline V gene, CDR1 is SGHVS and CDR2 is FQNEAQ. The CDR3, as DNA: TGTGCCAGCAGCTTATATTCACAGGGGCAGGGTGAGCAGTTCTTC. This translates into CASSLYSQGQGEQFF.

This chain joins TRBV27 and TRBJ1-5, with D perhaps TRBD1 (5 bases). The germline V gene has CDR1 MNHEY and CDR2 SMNVEV (reference sequence). Trimming removed 1 base from V and 4 bases from J, with 14 bases in between. The CDR3 length is 16 residues. The CDR3 loop is CASSLYGRGLNQPQHF. CDR3 nucleotide sequence: TGTGCCAGCAGTTTATATGGGCGGGGGTTAAATCAGCCCCAGCATTTT.

The chain links TRBV6-1 to TRBJ2-1; TRBD2 matches 7 bases. V gave up 0 bases and J gave up 7 bases; unmatched junction bases: 6. This CDR3 is built from 15 residues. Germline CDR1 is MNHNS and CDR2 is SASEGT. CDR3: CASSEALAAPNEQFF. The CDR3 DNA reads as TGTGCCAGCAGTGAAGCCCTAGCGGCCCCTAATGAGCAGTTCTTC.

The chain combines TRBV25-1 with TRBJ1-1; tentatively, D is TRBD1 (5 bases). Germline CDR1 and CDR2: MGHDK and SYGVNS. This CDR3 is built from 16 residues. Trimming took 2 bases from V and 4 from J, leaving 17 bases between them. In DNA, the CDR3 is TGTGCCAGCAGTGAAGACGGAAGGAGGGGTATCACTGAAGCTTTCTTT. Translating it yields CASSEDGRRGITEAFF.

The chain combines TRBV24-1 with TRBJ2-1; 7 bases fit TRBD1. Trimming at V came to 3 bases and at J to 0 bases, leaving 7 bases not matched to a gene. This CDR3 is built from 17 residues. Germline V gene lookup returns CDR1 KGHDR and CDR2 SFDVKD. In nucleotides, the CDR3 is TGTGCCACCAGTGATACTTTAGGGGGCAGCTCCTACAATGAGCAGTTCTTC. Translation gives CATSDTLGGSSYNEQFF.

This rearrangement joins TRBV9 to TRBJ2-1; TRBD2 aligns across 10 bases. V lost 3 bases, J lost 4 bases, and 4 bases stayed unmatched. The CDR3 loop spans 15 amino acids. Germline V gene data show CDR1 as SGDLS and CDR2 as YYNGEE. The CDR3 DNA follows: TGTGCCAGCAGCGCTTGGACTAGCGGTTACAATGAGCAGTTCTTC. Its translation: CASSAWTSGYNEQFF.

V is TRBV5-1 and J is TRBJ2-3; no firm D call. Germline CDR1 and CDR2: SGHRS and YFSETQ. The V end was cut by 0 bases, the J end by 5 bases, with 10 bases between. The CDR3 loop spans 14 amino acids. CDR3 residues: CASSLGSREDTQYF. The CDR3 DNA is TGCGCCAGCAGCTTGGGCTCTAGAGAAGATACGCAGTATTTT. Full variable domain (rest looked up from reference TRBV5-1 and TRBJ2-3): KAGVTQTPRYLIKTRGQQVTLSCSPISGHRSVSWYQQTPGQGLQFLFEYFSETQRNKGNFPGRFSGRQFSNSRSEMNVSTLELGDSALYLCASSLGSREDTQYFGPGTRLTVL.

This clone appeared once. The chain has TRBV9 and TRBJ2-1; 8 bases match TRBD2. This CDR3 is 15 amino acids long. The J segment lost 7 bases and the V segment lost 0 bases, leaving 6 bases of the junction unmatched. Germline CDR1 SGDLS, CDR2 YYNGEE. CDR3 in amino acids: CASSVAPGGGNEQFF. For the CDR3, the DNA is TGTGCCAGCAGCGTAGCCCCGGGAGGGGGGAATGAGCAGTTCTTC.

The chain has TRBV7-3 and TRBJ2-1; 8 bases agree with TRBD1. The V gene end was trimmed by 4 bases and the J gene end by 15 bases; junction bases not matched to a gene: 14. Germline V lookup: CDR1 SGHTA, CDR2 FQGTGA. This CDR3 comprises 14 residues. CDR3 DNA: TGTGCCAGCAGCTCTGGACAGGGTCAAGACGAGTGGTTCTTC. It codes for CASSSGQGQDEWFF.

The chain uses TRBV2 and TRBJ2-3; 7 bases fit TRBD2. The CDR3 loop spans 15 amino acids. The ends lost 3 bases at V and 8 bases at J; junction bases unmatched: 11. Germline lookup yields CDR1 SNHLY and CDR2 FYNNEI. DNA for the CDR3: TGTGCCAGCAGTGATGAGCGGGGTCAGGGAGGTACGCAGTATTTT. This codes for CASSDERGQGGTQYF.

The V and J genes are TRBV20-1 and TRBJ2-7; D not resolved. Germline V lookup: CDR1 DFQATT, CDR2 SNEGSKA (reference sequence). The CDR3 runs to 11 residues. Trimming removed 1 base from V and 4 bases from J, with 5 bases in between. The CDR3 sequence is CSARVKYEQYF. The CDR3, as DNA: TGCAGTGCTAGAGTAAAATACGAGCAGTACTTC.

The V and J genes are TRBV28 and TRBJ1-4; no definite D call. V was cut by 5 bases and J by 4 bases, with 11 bases left in between. Germline V gives CDR1 MDHEN, CDR2 SYDVKM. The length of the CDR3 is 14 residues. CDR3 DNA sequence: TGTGCCAGCAGTCGGACTGAGATTAATGAAAAACTGTTTTTT. Residues: CASSRTEINEKLFF.

The chain joins TRBV28 to TRBJ1-5; D is possibly TRBD1 (5 bases). Germline V gene lookup returns CDR1 MDHEN and CDR2 SYDVKM. The ends were cut back, 2 bases at V and 7 bases at J, with 6 bases in the middle. The CDR3 has 12 amino acids. The CDR3 loop reads CASSLGAQPQHF. CDR3 nucleotides: TGTGCCAGCAGTTTAGGGGCCCAGCCCCAGCATTTT.

This sequence joins TRBV11-3 and TRBJ2-1, with D uncertain. The CDR3 totals 12 residues. The germline V gene has CDR1 SGHNT and CDR2 YENEEA. V gave up 5 bases and J gave up 7 bases, with 9 bases separating them. The CDR3 sequence: CASSITGNEQFF. The CDR3 DNA reads TGTGCCAGCAGCATCACCGGGAATGAGCAGTTCTTC.

The V call is TRBV10-3, the J call TRBJ1-3; 7 bases match TRBD1. Germline assignment: CDR1 ENHRY and CDR2 SYGVKD. CDR3 size: 18 residues. Trimming at V came to 7 bases and at J to 0 bases, leaving 15 bases not matched to a gene. The CDR3 region is CAITGWGPGDSSGNTIYF. Here the CDR3 DNA reads TGTGCCATCACAGGCTGGGGCCCAGGGGACAGCTCTGGAAACACCATATATTTT.

The chain couples TRBV19 to TRBJ2-1; D is unclear. Trimming cost V 3 bases and J 4 bases, with 10 bases left between them. Germline V gene sequence: CDR1 LNHDA, CDR2 SQIVND (reference sequence). The CDR3 is 14 amino acids. This chain's CDR3 is CASSISYRYNEQFF. Here the CDR3 DNA reads TGTGCCAGTAGTATTAGTTACCGGTACAATGAGCAGTTCTTC. Full variable domain (remainder filled in from reference TRBV19 and TRBJ2-1): DGGITQSPKYLFRKEGQNVTLSCEQNLNHDAMYWYRQDPGQGLRLIYYSQIVNDFQKGDIAEGYSVSREKKESFPLTVTSAQKNPTAFYLCASSISYRYNEQFFGPGTRLTVL.

This clone has just one count. The chain is built from TRBV18 and TRBJ1-3, with a tentative D call TRBD1 (5 bases). The CDR3 is made up of 17 amino acids. The V end lost 2 bases, the J end lost 5 bases, and 19 bases lay between the germline ends. Germline V gene lookup returns CDR1 KGHSH and CDR2 LQKENI. The CDR3 is CASSPGPGLSLRNTIYF. The CDR3 DNA reads as TGTGCCAGCTCACCAGGGCCAGGGCTGTCTCTTCGAAACACCATATATTTT.